This TCR beta chain was observed in a study of Graves' ophthalmopathy and Graves' hyperthyroidism. This CDR3 has 15 amino acids. The V gene's germline CDR1 is MNHEY and CDR2 SVGAGI. The ends lost 2 bases at V and 3 bases at J; junction bases unmatched: 4. There are many counts of this clonotype. The study amplified TCR beta CDR3 regions using RNA transcripts. First-round RT-PCR with HTBI primers preceded a second-round multiplex PCR. TCRdb fed the multiplex PCR reads into MiXCR, producing one record per CDR3 protein. This sample has just over 600,000 distinct CDR3 sequences, with over 20% found just once.

Sequenced sample: peripheral blood. This TCR came from a woman aged 18-29 years with stable Graves' hyperthyroidism. Some clones in this sample may be carry-over from other donors' samples. The J gene is TRBJ1-1, the V gene TRBV6-5; 9 bases match TRBD1. CDR3 nucleotide sequence: TGTGCCAGCAGTTACAAGTGGACAGGGGACACTGAAGCTTTCTTT. Protein: CASSYKWTGDTEAFF.